Each of the 11 T cell receptor beta chains below was sequenced from the same sample in a study of CDR3 diversity in severe acne. TCRdb independently ran MiXCR on the PCR reads; one entry per CDR3 protein. This sample has about 85,000 distinct CDR3 sequences; 45% to 55% occur once, and the top ten carry around a tenth. Material: blood. Receptors originate from a male donor in good health, serving as a control.

V and J are TRBV25-1 and TRBJ2-7; tentatively, D is TRBD1 (7 bases). The V gene's germline CDR1 is MGHDK and CDR2 SYGVNS. The CDR3 has 13 amino acids. V shed 8 bases and J shed 5 bases, with 16 bases lying between them. In DNA form, the CDR3 reads TGTGCCAGCGCCGGGGGACAGATTGACGAGCAGTACTTC. It encodes CASAGGQIDEQYF.

This clonotype counts as medium-sized (0.01 to 0.1%). The J gene is TRBJ2-1, the V gene TRBV5-1, with D tentatively TRBD2 (6 bases). V lost 2 bases to trimming and J lost 7 bases, with 19 bases between them. CDR3 length: 16 residues. The V gene's germline CDR1 is SGHRS and CDR2 YFSETQ. The CDR3 sequence: CASSFGGWETANEQFF. DNA for the CDR3: TGCGCCAGCAGCTTTGGGGGGTGGGAGACGGCGAATGAGCAGTTCTTC. Complete variable domain (other parts from reference TRBV5-1 and TRBJ2-1): KAGVTQTPRYLIKTRGQQVTLSCSPISGHRSVSWYQQTPGQGLQFLFEYFSETQRNKGNFPGRFSGRQFSNSRSEMNVSTLELGDSALYLCASSFGGWETANEQFFGPGTRLTVL.

This rearrangement joins TRBV19 to TRBJ2-7; 8 nucleotides line up with TRBD1. V was pared by 7 bases and J by 3 bases, with 2 bases of the junction left unmatched. There are 12 residues in the CDR3. Germline assignment: CDR1 LNHDA and CDR2 SQIVND (reference sequence). The CDR3, as DNA: TGTGCCAGTACAGACAGGGGCTACGAGCAGTACTTC. This sequence encodes CASTDRGYEQYF.

The CDR3 spells CASSLSGASYEQYF. CDR3 nucleotides: TGTGCCAGCAGTTTAAGCGGGGCTTCTTACGAGCAGTACTTC. V and J are TRBV27 and TRBJ2-7; TRBD2 agrees at 7 bases. This CDR3 has 14 amino acids. Germline CDR1 is MNHEY and CDR2 is SMNVEV (reference sequence). With 2 bases clipped from V and 4 bases from J, the junction kept 5 bases outside the gene matches.

The gene calls are TRBV6-5 and TRBJ2-7; a possible D gene is TRBD1 (8 bases). This CDR3 has 15 amino acids. Germline-derived CDR1 and CDR2 are MNHEY and SVGAGI. V lost 5 bases to trimming and J lost 1 base, with 15 bases between them. The CDR3 DNA sequence: TGTGCCAGCAGTCAAACAGGGGGGGTTTCCTACGAGCAGTACTTC. The encoded protein is CASSQTGGVSYEQYF.

The rearrangement uses TRBV5-1 and TRBJ2-3, with 8 nucleotides matching TRBD2. This CDR3 is 16 amino acids long. The V gene end was trimmed by 0 bases and the J gene end by 6 bases; junction bases not matched to a gene: 9. Germline V gives CDR1 SGHRS, CDR2 YFSETQ. Here the CDR3 DNA reads TGCGCCAGCAGCTTGGGCTTCGCGGGAGGTGGTGATACGCAGTATTTT. Amino acids: CASSLGFAGGGDTQYF.

This clonotype was counted at least ten times. The V and J genes are TRBV19 and TRBJ1-4; D ambiguous. Trimming cost V 4 bases and J 1 base, with 7 bases left between them. The germline gives CDR1 LNHDA, CDR2 SQIVND (reference sequence). This CDR3 has 14 amino acids. The CDR3 here is CASSTRQTNEKLFF. The CDR3 region has the DNA TGTGCCAGTAGTACCCGCCAAACTAATGAAAAACTGTTTTTT.

The genes are TRBV7-9 and TRBJ1-4; no definite D call. V was cut by 6 bases and J by 6 bases, with 14 bases left in between. This CDR3 region has 14 residues. Germline CDR1 and CDR2: SEHNR and FQNEAQ (reference sequence). CDR3 coding DNA: TGTGCCAGCAGTCCCTTTGGGTCTGATGAAAAACTGTTTTTT. Residues: CASSPFGSDEKLFF. Full variable domain (rest looked up from reference TRBV7-9 and TRBJ1-4): DTGVSQNPRHKITKRGQNVTFRCDPISEHNRLYWYRQTLGQGPEFLTYFQNEAQLEKSRLLSDRFSAERPKGSFSTLEIQRTEQGDSAMYLCASSPFGSDEKLFFGSGTQLSVL.

The genes are TRBV7-8 and TRBJ2-7, with D possibly matching TRBD1 (6 bases). Deletions cut 6 bases from V and 3 bases from J, with 18 bases between. Per germline, CDR1 SGHVS and CDR2 FQNEAQ. The CDR3 totals 15 residues. The CDR3 loop is CASSPLTGTNYEQYF. CDR3 nucleotides: TGTGCCAGCAGTCCATTGACAGGTACCAACTACGAGCAGTACTTC.

This clonotype was picked up a small number of times. One end of the junction fails to match germline, which may point to a read error. The chain has TRBV4-1 and TRBJ1-5, with D maybe TRBD1 (5 bases). Germline lookup yields CDR1 MGHRA and CDR2 YSYEKL. The CDR3 is 16 residues long. CDR3 sequence reads: CASSQVGGGSDQPQHF. Written as DNA, the CDR3 is TGCGCCAGCAGCCAAGTCGGGGGAGGTAGCGATCAGCCCCAGCATTTT.

This clonotype has at least ten counts. The V call is TRBV5-1, the J call TRBJ2-5; D is perhaps TRBD1 (5 bases). The CDR3 is made up of 12 amino acids. Germline CDR1 reads SGHRS; CDR2 reads YFSETQ. The V end was cut by 4 bases, the J end by 2 bases, with 6 bases between. DNA for the CDR3: TGCGCCAGCAGCCGACAGCAAGAGACCCAGTACTTC. The encoded protein is CASSRQQETQYF.